Below are 23 T cell receptor beta chains sequenced from a single sample in a study of T-cell memory formation after mild COVID-19. TCRdb fed the 5' RACE reads into MiXCR, producing one record per CDR3 protein. The data show 110,000 or so distinct CDR3 sequences, around a fifth seen once. The sample was PBMCs or a T cell subset sorted from them (not recorded which). Receptors were obtained from a man aged 18-30 years who had mild COVID-19 (a few samples of this study predate the infection). Cell type and time point are not known.

This chain links TRBV28 with TRBJ2-3, with TRBD2 matching 11 bases. CDR1 and CDR2 from the germline V gene are MDHEN and SYDVKM. The ends lost 0 bases at V and 0 bases at J; junction bases unmatched: 5. This CDR3 is built from 18 residues. CDR3 in amino acids: CASSLWLAGGTSTDTQYF. In DNA, the CDR3 is TGTGCCAGCAGTTTATGGCTAGCGGGGGGCACTAGCACAGATACGCAGTATTTT. Full variable domain (outside the CDR3, taken from reference TRBV28 and TRBJ2-3): DVKVTQSSRYLVKRTGEKVFLECVQDMDHENMFWYRQDPGLGLRLIYFSYDVKMKEKGDIPEGYSVSREKKERFSLILESASTNQTSMYLCASSLWLAGGTSTDTQYFGPGTRLTVL.

This clonotype was detected a few times. This sequence joins TRBV6-2 or TRBV6-3 and TRBJ2-5; no reliable D call. The CDR3 totals 13 residues. Germline CDR1 is MNHEY and CDR2 is SVGEGT. V was shortened by 2 bases and J by 5 bases, with 9 bases between the two germline ends. CDR3 nucleotide sequence: TGTGCCAGCAGTTACCTCGTGTGGGAGACCCAGTACTTC. Translating it yields CASSYLVWETQYF.

This clonotype has only one observation. The gene calls are TRBV6-6 and TRBJ1-5; no clear D gene. Trimming shortened V by 5 bases and J by 2 bases, and 13 bases separated the two germline ends. The CDR3 is 15 amino acids. In germline, CDR1 is MNHNY, CDR2 SVGAGI (reference sequence). The DNA of the CDR3 is TGTGCCAGCAGTCCCCTCGACGTGCGCAATCAGCCCCAGCATTTT. Its translation: CASSPLDVRNQPQHF.

The rearrangement joins TRBV13 to TRBJ2-2, with TRBD1 as a possible D gene (5 bases). Trimming took 3 bases from V and 6 from J, leaving 14 bases between them. Germline V gene data show CDR1 as PRHDT and CDR2 as FYEKMQ (reference sequence). This CDR3 contains 15 residues. DNA for the CDR3: TGTGCCAGCAGCTTTTGGGCCGCAGGGCCCGGGGAGCTGTTTTTT. Protein sequence: CASSFWAAGPGELFF.

The chain's CDR3 is CASSLTGGRSTDTQYF. CDR3 coding DNA: TGTGCCAGCAGCTTGACAGGGGGCAGGAGCACAGATACGCAGTATTTT. This chain joins TRBV11-1 and TRBJ2-3; 10 bases fit TRBD1. Trimming removed 3 bases from V and 0 bases from J; junction bases left unmatched: 3. Germline values: CDR1 SGHAT, CDR2 FQDESV (reference sequence). The CDR3 sequence is 16 residues long. Full variable domain (outside the CDR3, taken from reference TRBV11-1 and TRBJ2-3): EAEVAQSPRYKITEKSQAVAFWCDPISGHATLYWYRQILGQGPELLVQFQDESVVDDSQLPKDRFSAERLKGVDSTLKIQPAELGDSAMYLCASSLTGGRSTDTQYFGPGTRLTVL.

This clonotype was counted only a few times. V and J are TRBV19 and TRBJ2-7, with 7 bases that match TRBD2. The V and J ends lost 5 bases and 3 bases, in that order; junction bases with no gene match: 7. Germline CDR1 and CDR2: LNHDA and SQIVND (reference sequence). The CDR3 has 14 amino acids. CDR3 sequence reads: CASSSSGAGYEQYF. Written as DNA, the CDR3 is TGTGCCAGTAGTTCCAGCGGGGCCGGCTACGAGCAGTACTTC.

The chain combines TRBV29-1 with TRBJ1-1; D perhaps matches TRBD1 (6 bases). Germline CDR1 SQVTM, CDR2 ANQGSEA. There are 14 residues in the CDR3. Between the trimmed V and J ends, which lost 6 bases and 5 bases, there was a span of 19 bases. The CDR3 nucleotides read TGCAGCGTCGACCCTTCCGGGGGCGGGACTGAAGCTTTCTTT. This encodes CSVDPSGGGTEAFF.

Only a few counts were recorded for this clonotype. The rearrangement joins TRBV4-1 to TRBJ1-2; tentatively, D is TRBD1 (5 bases). V lost 0 bases, J lost 4 bases, and 12 bases lay in between. Per germline, CDR1 MGHRA and CDR2 YSYEKL. This CDR3 is 15 amino acids long. The CDR3 protein is CASSQEGREGYGYTF. The DNA of the CDR3 is TGCGCCAGCAGCCAAGAAGGCAGGGAGGGCTATGGCTACACCTTC.

The chain combines TRBV5-1 with TRBJ1-6; D remains ambiguous. V shed 3 bases and J shed 6 bases, with 19 bases lying between them. This CDR3 contains 17 residues. The germline CDR1 and CDR2 sequences are SGHRS and YFSETQ. This chain's CDR3 is CASSSTETSLVNSPLHF. In DNA, the CDR3 is TGCGCCAGCAGCTCAACCGAGACATCCCTGGTTAATTCACCCCTCCACTTT.

The J gene is TRBJ2-3, the V gene TRBV6-5; unclear D gene. V was clipped by 3 bases and J by 6 bases, with 7 bases between them. CDR3 length: 12 residues. Germline V gene lookup returns CDR1 MNHEY and CDR2 SVGAGI. CDR3 in amino acids: CASSYTADTQYF. For the CDR3, the DNA is TGTGCCAGCAGTTATACCGCGGATACGCAGTATTTT.

This chain joins TRBV10-2 and TRBJ2-2; D possibly corresponds to TRBD2 (6 bases). V was clipped by 8 bases and J by 4 bases, with 14 bases between them. The CDR3 covers 14 residues. Germline V gene lookup returns CDR1 WSHSY and CDR2 SAAADI. CDR3 region: CASEMGGGTGELFF. The DNA of the CDR3 is TGCGCCAGCGAGATGGGGGGAGGCACCGGGGAGCTGTTTTTT.

This clonotype was observed a few times. The gene calls are TRBV3-1 and TRBJ2-1, with D perhaps being TRBD1 or TRBD2 (8 bases each). CDR3 length: 16 residues. Germline CDR1 reads LGHDT; CDR2 reads YNNKEL (reference sequence). V dropped 8 bases and J dropped 3 bases, with 20 bases sitting between them. The CDR3 region has the DNA TGTGCCAGCCGCGGGAGGTACAGGGGGTTCTACAATGAGCAGTTCTTC. It translates to CASRGRYRGFYNEQFF.

The chain couples TRBV9 to TRBJ2-2; D ambiguous. Germline assignment: CDR1 SGDLS and CDR2 YYNGEE. Deletions cut 2 bases from V and 0 bases from J, with 14 bases between. The CDR3 length is 17 residues. For the CDR3, the DNA is TGTGCCAGCAGCGTGGGTCGGTCCACTTCGAACACCGGGGAGCTGTTTTTT. Translation gives CASSVGRSTSNTGELFF.

V and J are TRBV27 and TRBJ2-1; D may correspond to TRBD1 or TRBD2 (5 bases each). The CDR3 is made up of 15 amino acids. V dropped 3 bases and J dropped 6 bases, with 15 bases sitting between them. Germline CDR1 is MNHEY and CDR2 is SMNVEV (reference sequence). Here the CDR3 reads CASSFTGAITNEQFF. The CDR3 region has the DNA TGTGCCAGCAGTTTTACCGGGGCTATTACCAATGAGCAGTTCTTC.

This clonotype was detected a few times. The J gene is TRBJ2-1, the V gene TRBV6-5, with 9 bases lining up with TRBD2. V lost 0 bases and J lost 12; bases outside the gene matches: 12. The germline V gene has CDR1 MNHEY and CDR2 SVGAGI. The CDR3 totals 16 residues. The CDR3 here is CASSYSGAGGALGQFF. The CDR3 bases are TGTGCCAGCAGTTACTCGGGAGCGGGGGGCGCTTTGGGGCAGTTCTTC.

The chain uses TRBV7-6 and TRBJ1-5; TRBD1 aligns across 9 bases. This CDR3 is built from 14 residues. The germline V gene encodes CDR1 SGHVS and CDR2 FNYEAQ. V lost 5 bases and J lost 5; bases outside the gene matches: 4. CDR3 bases: TGTGCCAGCAGCCCTGGGACAGGGCATCAGCCCCAGCATTTT. As protein: CASSPGTGHQPQHF. The full variable domain, in which reference TRBV7-6 and TRBJ1-5 provide the parts outside the CDR3, is GAGVSQSPRYKVTKRGQDVALRCDPISGHVSLYWYRQALGQGPEFLTYFNYEAQQDKSGLPNDRFSAERPEGSISTLTIQRTEQRDSAMYRCASSPGTGHQPQHFGDGTRLSIL.

The chain uses TRBV7-9 and TRBJ2-1, with 12 bases identical to TRBD2. Trimming took 5 bases from V and 0 from J; bases not matched to a gene: 8. This CDR3 spans 18 amino acids. Germline CDR1 and CDR2: SEHNR and FQNEAQ (reference sequence). CDR3 nucleotide sequence: TGTGCCAGCAGCCCTCCCACTAGCGGGGGGAGCTCCTACAATGAGCAGTTCTTC. This codes for CASSPPTSGGSSYNEQFF.

There are a few counts of this clonotype. The CDR3 DNA follows: TGTGCCAGCAGCTCCCTCGGCTACGAGCAGTACTTC. Protein product: CASSSLGYEQYF. The chain joins TRBV7-9 to TRBJ2-7; D unresolved. The CDR3 consists of 12 residues. Germline values: CDR1 SEHNR, CDR2 FQNEAQ (reference sequence). Trimming left V 4 bases short and J 3 bases short, with 7 bases between.

The chain employs TRBV28 and TRBJ1-4; TRBD1 matches at 10 bases. Germline lookup yields CDR1 MDHEN and CDR2 SYDVKM. V lost 6 bases, J lost 11 bases, and 9 bases stayed unmatched. This CDR3 region has 14 residues. The CDR3 reads CASRATGTGVKLFF. In DNA, the CDR3 is TGTGCCAGCAGAGCTACCGGGACAGGGGTGAAACTGTTTTTT.

CDR3 nucleotides: TGCGCCAGCAGCTTCGCGGGCTTGAACACTGAAGCTTTCTTT. It is translated as CASSFAGLNTEAFF. The chain carries TRBV5-1 and TRBJ1-1, with D uncertain. The V gene's germline CDR1 is SGHRS and CDR2 YFSETQ. This CDR3 contains 14 residues. Trimming left V 2 bases short and J 0 bases short, with 8 bases between.

The sample holds a few counts of this clonotype. The chain is built from TRBV15 and TRBJ1-1; D gene uncertain. V lost 0 bases and J 8 bases, leaving 7 bases between the germline ends. Germline loops: CDR1 LNHNV, CDR2 YYDKDF (reference sequence). There are 12 residues in the CDR3. The CDR3 region has the DNA TGTGCCACCAGCAGAGAGAACGGAGAAGCTTTCTTT. This codes for CATSRENGEAFF.

This chain connects TRBV5-1 to TRBJ1-5; no reliable D call. Germline values: CDR1 SGHRS, CDR2 YFSETQ. This CDR3 spans 15 amino acids. V dropped 4 bases and J dropped 3 bases, with 14 bases sitting between them. CDR3 protein: CASSAEGQTNQPQHF. The CDR3 nucleotides are TGCGCCAGCAGCGCGGAGGGCCAGACCAATCAGCCCCAGCATTTT.

This clonotype was seen at least ten times. The chain combines TRBV6-4 with TRBJ2-7; no clear D. V was cut by 5 bases and J by 0 bases, with 11 bases left in between. The germline V gene encodes CDR1 MRHNA and CDR2 SNTAGT. The CDR3 loop spans 14 amino acids. The CDR3 here is CASSPAPFSYEQYF. The CDR3 region has the DNA TGTGCCAGCAGTCCAGCTCCCTTCTCCTACGAGCAGTACTTC.